This TCR beta chain came from a study of T cells in Graves' hyperthyroidism and ophthalmopathy. With respect to this clonotype: Its antigen is still unknown.

General observations from the study: For ophthalmopathy, model prediction preceded onset by a median about six months.

Amplification yielded TCR beta CDR3 regions, with RNA transcripts as the source. The HTBI primer set was used in a first-round RT-PCR of the TCR CDR3. TCRdb itself ran the multiplex PCR reads through MiXCR, one entry per CDR3 protein. The sample has 300,000 to 450,000 distinct CDR3 sequences; 11% to 15% are singletons. Cells are PBMCs isolated from approximately 9.2 ml of fresh blood. The source of this sequence is a woman in her sixties or seventies with Graves' hyperthyroidism. Sequenced material: blood.

CDR3 DNA sequence: TGCGCCAGCAGCCAATTTCTTCAGGGTTATAATCAGCCCCAGCATTTT. This sequence encodes CASSQFLQGYNQPQHF. The rearrangement links TRBV4-1 to TRBJ1-5; a possible D gene is TRBD1 (5 bases). Trimming cost V 2 bases and J 4 bases, with 15 bases left between them. The germline gives CDR1 MGHRA, CDR2 YSYEKL. The CDR3 totals 16 residues.